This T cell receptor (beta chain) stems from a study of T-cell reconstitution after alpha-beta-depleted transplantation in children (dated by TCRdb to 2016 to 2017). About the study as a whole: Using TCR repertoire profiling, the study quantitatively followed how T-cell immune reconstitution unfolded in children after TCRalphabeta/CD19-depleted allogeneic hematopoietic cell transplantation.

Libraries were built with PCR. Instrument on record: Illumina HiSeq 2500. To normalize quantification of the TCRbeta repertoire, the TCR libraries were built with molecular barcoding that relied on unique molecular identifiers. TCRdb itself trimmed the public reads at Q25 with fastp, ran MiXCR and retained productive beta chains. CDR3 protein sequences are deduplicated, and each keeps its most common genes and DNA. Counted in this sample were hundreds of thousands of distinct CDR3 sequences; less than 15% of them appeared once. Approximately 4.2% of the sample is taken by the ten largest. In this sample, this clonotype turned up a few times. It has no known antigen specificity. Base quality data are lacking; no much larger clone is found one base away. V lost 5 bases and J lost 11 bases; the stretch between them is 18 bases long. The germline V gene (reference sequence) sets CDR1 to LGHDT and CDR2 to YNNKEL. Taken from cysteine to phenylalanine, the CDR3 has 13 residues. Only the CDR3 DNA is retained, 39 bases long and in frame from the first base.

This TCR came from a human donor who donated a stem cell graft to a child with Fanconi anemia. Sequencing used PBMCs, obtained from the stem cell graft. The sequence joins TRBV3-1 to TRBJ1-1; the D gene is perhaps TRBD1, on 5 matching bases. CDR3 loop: CASSDRQSIVAFF. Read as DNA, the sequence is TGTGCCAGCAGCGATCGACAGTCCATTGTTGCTTTCTTT.